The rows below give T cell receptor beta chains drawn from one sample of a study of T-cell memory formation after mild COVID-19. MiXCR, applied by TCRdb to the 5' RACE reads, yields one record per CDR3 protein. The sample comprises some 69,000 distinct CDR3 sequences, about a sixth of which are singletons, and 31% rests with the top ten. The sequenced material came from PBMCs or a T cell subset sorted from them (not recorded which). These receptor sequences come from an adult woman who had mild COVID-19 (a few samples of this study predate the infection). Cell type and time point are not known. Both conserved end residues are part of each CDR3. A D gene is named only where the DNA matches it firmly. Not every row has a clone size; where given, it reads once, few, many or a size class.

CASSFPTGSHNSGNTIYF	TGTGCCAGCAGCTTCCCGACAGGGTCCCATAACTCTGGAAACACCATATATTTT	TRBJ1-3	TRBD1	few	TRBV7-9
CASSSTGHWNTEAFF	TGTGCCAGCAGCTCTACGGGACACTGGAACACTGAAGCTTTCTTT	TRBJ1-1	-	-	TRBV7-2
CASSSPRGKTEAFF	TGTGCCAGCAGTTCGCCCAGGGGGAAGACTGAAGCTTTCTTT	TRBJ1-1	TRBD1	-	TRBV28
CASSRLLGIEQYF	TGTGCCAGCAGCCGCCTGCTGGGAATCGAGCAGTACTTC	TRBJ2-7	-	-	TRBV6-6
CAISDGREPYNEQFF	TGTGCCATCAGTGACGGGCGGGAGCCCTACAATGAGCAGTTCTTC	TRBJ2-1	TRBD2	-	TRBV10-3
CASSLGDSLGDTQYF	TGTGCCAGCAGCTTAGGGGACTCTCTGGGCGATACGCAGTATTTT	TRBJ2-3	-	-	TRBV7-9
CASCPWDSALGQFF	TGTGCCAGCTGTCCCTGGGACTCGGCATTGGGGCAGTTCTTC	TRBJ2-1	-	few	TRBV9
CASSLEGLSYEQYF	TGTGCCAGCAGCTTGGAGGGACTTAGTTACGAGCAGTACTTC	TRBJ2-7	-	-	TRBV5-6
CASSQVGQPQHF	TGTGCCAGCAGCCAAGTGGGTCAGCCCCAGCATTTT	TRBJ1-5	-	-	TRBV4-2
CASSPQESADEQFF	TGTGCCAGCTCACCCCAGGAGTCGGCGGACGAGCAGTTCTTC	TRBJ2-1	-	-	TRBV18
CASSQDRATSGSYHEQYF	TGTGCCAGCAGCCAAGATCGGGCCACTAGCGGGAGTTACCACGAGCAGTACTTC	TRBJ2-7	TRBD2	few	TRBV3-1
CASTQDRAQETQYF	TGTGCCAGCACCCAAGACAGGGCGCAAGAGACCCAGTACTTC	TRBJ2-5	TRBD1	few	TRBV7-9